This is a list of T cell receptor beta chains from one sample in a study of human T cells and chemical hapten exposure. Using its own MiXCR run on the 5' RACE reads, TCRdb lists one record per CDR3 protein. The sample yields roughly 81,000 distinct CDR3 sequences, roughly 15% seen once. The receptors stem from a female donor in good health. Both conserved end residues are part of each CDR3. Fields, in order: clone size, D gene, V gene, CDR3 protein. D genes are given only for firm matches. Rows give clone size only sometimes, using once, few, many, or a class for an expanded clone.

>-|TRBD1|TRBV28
CASSSTGDSTEAFF
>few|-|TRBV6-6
CATRGPLYEQYF
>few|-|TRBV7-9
CASSLAGYGEQFF
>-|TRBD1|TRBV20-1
CSAGQDKETQYF
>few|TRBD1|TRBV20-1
CSARDATRGTEAFF
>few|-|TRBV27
CASSLIVNTEAFF
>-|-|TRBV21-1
CASSKARGFARYEQYF
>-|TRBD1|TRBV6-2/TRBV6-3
CASRPGQGWNEQFF
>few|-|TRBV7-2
CASSLERTDTQYF
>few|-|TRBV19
CASSSKGQGTYEQYF
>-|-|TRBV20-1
CSAPRQPNTEAFF
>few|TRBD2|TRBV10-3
CAISPGTSLNEQFF
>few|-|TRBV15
CATSRDLSLRGYTF
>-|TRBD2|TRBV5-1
CASSLFLAGEAEQYF
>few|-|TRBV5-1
CASSLDGSTTDTQYF
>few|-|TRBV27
CASGRGGWNTGELFF
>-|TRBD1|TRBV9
CASSAQGATNYGYTF
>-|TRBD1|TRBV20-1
CSARGQGAFNEKLFF
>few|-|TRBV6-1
CASSDKKGQLLLF
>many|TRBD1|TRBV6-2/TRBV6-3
CASSPGQGFRTEAFF
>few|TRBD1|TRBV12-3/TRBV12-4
CASSYGQGRWNEKLFF
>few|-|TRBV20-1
CSARSQISTGELFF
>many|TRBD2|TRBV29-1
CSVWTSGNEQFF
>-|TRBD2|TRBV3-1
CASSQGQITSGGIPSEQFF
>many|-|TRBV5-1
CASSRNTFSHNEQFF
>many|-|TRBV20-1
CSAKRRVDTEAFF
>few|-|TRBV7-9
CASSLINVVGAEAFF
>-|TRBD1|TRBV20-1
CSANNVDRKPGYTF
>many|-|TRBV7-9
CASSLADSGVSHNEQFF
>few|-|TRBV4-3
CASSQDITSQPQHF
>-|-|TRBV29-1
CSVEDFQRNIQYF
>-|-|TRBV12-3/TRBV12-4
CASSGGWGNTEAFF
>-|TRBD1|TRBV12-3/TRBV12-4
CASSLNRGSRQPQHF
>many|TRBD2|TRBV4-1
CASSQDDLMGTSSYNEQFF
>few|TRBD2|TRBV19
CASSWLAGVDSYNEQFF
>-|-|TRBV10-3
CATAGVPQETQYF
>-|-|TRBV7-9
CASSARASTDTQYF
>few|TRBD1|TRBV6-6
CASNLGGTGLVGYTF
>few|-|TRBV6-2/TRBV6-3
CASSSGGSRNQPQHF
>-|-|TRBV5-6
CASSLGTAYGYTF
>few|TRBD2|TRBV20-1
CSASPSGRADDEQFF
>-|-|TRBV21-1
CASKGRETQYF
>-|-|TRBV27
CASRTGRDYGYTF
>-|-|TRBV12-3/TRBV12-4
CASSLIGDTEAFF
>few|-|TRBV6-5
CASSYSVTGPSTDTQYF
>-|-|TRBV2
CASSRKNNEQFF
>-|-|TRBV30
CAGLEGDQSRQTSLNTEAFF
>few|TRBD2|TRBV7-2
CASSLGTSGGGNQETQYF
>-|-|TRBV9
CASSVVTGSSTEAFF
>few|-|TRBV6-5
CASSYSHLGDQPQHF
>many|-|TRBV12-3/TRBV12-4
CASTLQGMNTEAFF
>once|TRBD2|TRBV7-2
CASSVGTTGNIQYF
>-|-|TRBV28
CASETSSGANVLTF
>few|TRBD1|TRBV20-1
CSARAQGALYGYTF
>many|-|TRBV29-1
CSVAGTAENTGELFF
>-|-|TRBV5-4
CASSSEQPHSGANVLTF
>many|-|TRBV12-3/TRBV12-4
CASCTPPRAGELFF